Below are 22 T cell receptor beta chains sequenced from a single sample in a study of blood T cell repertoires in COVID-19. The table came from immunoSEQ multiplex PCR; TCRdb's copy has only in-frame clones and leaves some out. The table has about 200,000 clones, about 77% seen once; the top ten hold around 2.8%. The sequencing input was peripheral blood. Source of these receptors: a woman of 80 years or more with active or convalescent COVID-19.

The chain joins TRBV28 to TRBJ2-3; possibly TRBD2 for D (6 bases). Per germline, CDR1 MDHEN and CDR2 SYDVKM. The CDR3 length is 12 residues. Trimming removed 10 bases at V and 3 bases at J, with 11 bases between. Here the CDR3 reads CATEAGTDTQYF. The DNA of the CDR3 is TGTGCCACCGAGGCGGGAACAGATACGCAGTATTTT.

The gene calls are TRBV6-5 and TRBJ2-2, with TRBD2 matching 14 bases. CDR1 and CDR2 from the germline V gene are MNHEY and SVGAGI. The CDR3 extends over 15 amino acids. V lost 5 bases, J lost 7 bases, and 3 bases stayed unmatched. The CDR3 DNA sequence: TGTGCCAGCAGTCCCGGGACTAGCGGGGGCGGGGAGCTGTTTTTT. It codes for CASSPGTSGGGELFF.

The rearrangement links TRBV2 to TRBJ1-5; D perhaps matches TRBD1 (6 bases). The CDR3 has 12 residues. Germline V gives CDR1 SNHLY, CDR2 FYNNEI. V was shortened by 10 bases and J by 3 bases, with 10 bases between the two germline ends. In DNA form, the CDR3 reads TGTGCCACACAGGGTCCCAATCAGCCCCAGCATTTT. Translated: CATQGPNQPQHF.

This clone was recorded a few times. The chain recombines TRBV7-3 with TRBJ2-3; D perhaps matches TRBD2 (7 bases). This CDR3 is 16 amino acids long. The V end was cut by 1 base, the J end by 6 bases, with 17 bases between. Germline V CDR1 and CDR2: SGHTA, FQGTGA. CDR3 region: CASSLMSRGAVDTQYF. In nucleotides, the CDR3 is TGTGCCAGCAGCTTAATGTCTCGGGGGGCCGTGGATACGCAGTATTTT.

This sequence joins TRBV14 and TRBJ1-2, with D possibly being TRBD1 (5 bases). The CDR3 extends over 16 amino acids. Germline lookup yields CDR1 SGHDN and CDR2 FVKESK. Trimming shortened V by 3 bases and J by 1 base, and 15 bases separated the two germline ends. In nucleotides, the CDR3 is TGTGCCAGCAGCCACCTTCAGATGGGGGGTAACTATGGCTACACCTTC. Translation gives CASSHLQMGGNYGYTF.

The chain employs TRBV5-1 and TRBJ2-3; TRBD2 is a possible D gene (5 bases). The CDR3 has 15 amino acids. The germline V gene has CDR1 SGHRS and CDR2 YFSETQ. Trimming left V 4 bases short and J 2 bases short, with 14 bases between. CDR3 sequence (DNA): TGCGCCAGCAGCCCCGAACAGCGGTCCACAGATACGCAGTATTTT. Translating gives CASSPEQRSTDTQYF.

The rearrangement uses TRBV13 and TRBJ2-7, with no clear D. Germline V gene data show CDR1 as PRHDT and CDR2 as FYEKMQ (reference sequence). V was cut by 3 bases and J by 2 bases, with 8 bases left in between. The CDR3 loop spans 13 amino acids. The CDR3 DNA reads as TGTGCCAGCAGCTTCTATTCTACCTACGAGCAGTACTTC. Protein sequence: CASSFYSTYEQYF.

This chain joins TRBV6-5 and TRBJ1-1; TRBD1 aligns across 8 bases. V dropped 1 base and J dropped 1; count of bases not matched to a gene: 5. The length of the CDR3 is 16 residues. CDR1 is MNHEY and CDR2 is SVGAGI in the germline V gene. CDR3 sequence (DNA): TGTGCCAGCAGTTACTTGACAGGGGCGTGGAACACTGAAGCTTTCTTT. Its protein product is CASSYLTGAWNTEAFF.

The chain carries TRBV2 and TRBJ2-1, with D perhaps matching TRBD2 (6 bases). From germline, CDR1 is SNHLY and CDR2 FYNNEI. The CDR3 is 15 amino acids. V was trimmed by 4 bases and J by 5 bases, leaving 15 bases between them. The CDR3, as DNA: TGTGCCAGCAGTGTTCGGGACTGGTCAAACAATGAGCAGTTCTTC. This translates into CASSVRDWSNNEQFF.

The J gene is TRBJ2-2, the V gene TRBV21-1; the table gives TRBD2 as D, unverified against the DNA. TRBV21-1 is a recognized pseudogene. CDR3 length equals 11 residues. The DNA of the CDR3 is TGTGCCAGCAGCCGTCCCGGGGAGCTGTTTTTT. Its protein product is CASSRPGELFF.

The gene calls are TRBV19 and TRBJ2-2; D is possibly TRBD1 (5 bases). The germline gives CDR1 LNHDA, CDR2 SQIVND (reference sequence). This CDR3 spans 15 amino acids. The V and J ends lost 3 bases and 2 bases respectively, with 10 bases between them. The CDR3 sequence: CASSMWTSNTGELFF. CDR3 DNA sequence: TGTGCCAGTAGTATGTGGACAAGTAACACCGGGGAGCTGTTTTTT.

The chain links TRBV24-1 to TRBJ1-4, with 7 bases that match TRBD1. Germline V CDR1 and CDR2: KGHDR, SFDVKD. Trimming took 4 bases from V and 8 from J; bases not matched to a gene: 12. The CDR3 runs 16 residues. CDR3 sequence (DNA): TGTGCCACCAGTGACCCCCGAGGGGGCATAGTAGAAAAACTGTTTTTT. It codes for CATSDPRGGIVEKLFF.

Written as DNA, the CDR3 is TGTGCCAGCAGTACCACCGGGACACCCACCGAGCAGTACTTC. Residues: CASSTTGTPTEQYF. The chain is built from TRBV2 and TRBJ2-7; TRBD1 might be the D (6 bases). V gave up 5 bases and J gave up 6 bases, with 17 bases separating them. The germline V gene has CDR1 SNHLY and CDR2 FYNNEI. CDR3 size: 14 residues.

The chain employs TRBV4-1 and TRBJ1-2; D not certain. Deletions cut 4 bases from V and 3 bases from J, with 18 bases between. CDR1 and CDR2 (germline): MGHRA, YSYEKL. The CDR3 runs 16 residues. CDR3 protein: CASSLKNGPGDYGYTF. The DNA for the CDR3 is TGCGCCAGCAGCCTTAAGAACGGCCCCGGGGACTATGGCTACACCTTC.

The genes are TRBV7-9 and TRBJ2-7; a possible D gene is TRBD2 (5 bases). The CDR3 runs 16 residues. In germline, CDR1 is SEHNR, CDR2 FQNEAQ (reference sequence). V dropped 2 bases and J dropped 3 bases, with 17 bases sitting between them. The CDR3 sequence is CASSLSSGLGGYEQYF. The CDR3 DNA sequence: TGTGCCAGCAGCTTATCCTCGGGTTTAGGAGGCTACGAGCAGTACTTC.

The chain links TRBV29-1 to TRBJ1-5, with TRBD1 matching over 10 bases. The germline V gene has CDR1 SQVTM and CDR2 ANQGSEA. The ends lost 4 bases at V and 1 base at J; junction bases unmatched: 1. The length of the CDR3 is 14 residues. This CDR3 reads CSVGTGGSNQPQHF. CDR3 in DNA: TGCAGCGTTGGGACAGGGGGGAGCAATCAGCCCCAGCATTTT.

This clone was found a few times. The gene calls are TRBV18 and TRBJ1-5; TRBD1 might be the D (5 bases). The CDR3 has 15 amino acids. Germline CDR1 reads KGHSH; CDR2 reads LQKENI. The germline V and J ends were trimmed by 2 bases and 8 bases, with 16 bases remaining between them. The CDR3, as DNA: TGTGCCAGCTCACCATATTGGGGGGAGGAGGAGCCCCAGCATTTT. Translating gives CASSPYWGEEEPQHF.

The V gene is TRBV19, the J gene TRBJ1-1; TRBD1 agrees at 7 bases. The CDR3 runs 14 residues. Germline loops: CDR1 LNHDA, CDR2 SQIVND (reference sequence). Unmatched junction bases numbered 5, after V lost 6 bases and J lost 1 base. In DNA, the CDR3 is TGTGCCAGTAGGGAGGGGGCGACGAACACTGAAGCTTTCTTT. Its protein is CASREGATNTEAFF.

CDR3 sequence (DNA): TGCGCCAGCAGCCAAGAGCGGGGGGGTAACTATGGCTACACCTTC. As protein: CASSQERGGNYGYTF. This chain joins TRBV4-1 and TRBJ1-2, with D possibly matching TRBD1 (5 bases). Germline V gene data show CDR1 as MGHRA and CDR2 as YSYEKL. CDR3 length: 15 amino acids. Deletions cut 0 bases from V and 1 base from J, with 9 bases between.

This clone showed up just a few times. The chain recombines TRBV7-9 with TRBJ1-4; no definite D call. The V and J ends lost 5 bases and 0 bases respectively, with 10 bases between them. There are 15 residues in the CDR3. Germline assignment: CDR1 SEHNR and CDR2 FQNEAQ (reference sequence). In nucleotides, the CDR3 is TGTGCCAGCAGCCCAAACATCGCAACTAATGAAAAACTGTTTTTT. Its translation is CASSPNIATNEKLFF.

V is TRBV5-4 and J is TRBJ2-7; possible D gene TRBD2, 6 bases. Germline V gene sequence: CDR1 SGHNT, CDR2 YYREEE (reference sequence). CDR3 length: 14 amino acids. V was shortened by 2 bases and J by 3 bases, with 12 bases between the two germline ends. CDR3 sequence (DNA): TGTGCCAGCAGCTTACCGGGACTGCACTACGAGCAGTACTTC. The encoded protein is CASSLPGLHYEQYF.

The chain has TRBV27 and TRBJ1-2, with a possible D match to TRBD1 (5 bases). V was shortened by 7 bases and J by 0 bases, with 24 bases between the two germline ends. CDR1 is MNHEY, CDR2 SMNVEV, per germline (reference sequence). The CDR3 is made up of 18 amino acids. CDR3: CASTITSRGSTANYGYTF. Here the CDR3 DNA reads TGTGCCAGCACTATTACTTCCCGGGGGTCCACCGCTAACTATGGCTACACCTTC.